This record concerns one T cell receptor beta chain sequence. This specimen belongs to a study of T cell responses to AZD1222 COVID-19 vaccine. The ends were cut back, 4 bases at V and 2 bases at J, with 15 bases in the middle. The CDR3 has 16 amino acids. From germline, CDR1 is MRHNA and CDR2 SNTAGT. Data came from immunoSEQ multiplex PCR; TCRdb stores just in-frame clones and leaves some out. In the table there are about 56,000 clones, 88% of which are singletons. The sequencing used peripheral blood, collected on day 0 of AZD1222 vaccination. The chain couples TRBV6-4 to TRBJ2-1; D call uncertain. This receptor was obtained from an adult in good health. CDR3 DNA: TGTGCCAGCAGTGTGGGCGCCTCCGGCGCCTACAATGAGCAGTTCTTC. It translates to CASSVGASGAYNEQFF.